This T cell receptor (beta chain) was sequenced in a study of shared clonotypes between healthy human individuals. Across the whole study: The study enrolled two women and a few men aged 18 to 49.

Trimming cost V 1 base and J 6 bases, with 8 bases left between them. The V gene's germline CDR1 is SGHDT and CDR2 YYEEEE. The CDR3 consists of 12 residues. For every subset, genomic DNA was evenly distributed across several immunoSEQ plates. The method was immunoSEQ multiplex PCR; TCRdb's version includes in-frame clones alone and lacks a portion of them. In the table there are about 1,900,000 clones, over 85% of which are singletons. Naive CD8 cells lacked CD45RO and underwent positive selection for CCR7, leaving out terminally differentiated effector memory CD45RA+ cells. Remarks on this clone: The sample contains more than one DNA sequence encoding this CDR3.

The V and J genes are TRBV5-6 and TRBJ2-7; tentatively, D is TRBD1 or TRBD2 (5 bases each). This receptor was identified in a man aged 18-30 years in good health. Sequenced material: naive CD8+ T cells sorted from blood. Here the CDR3 DNA reads TGTGCCAGCAGCTTGCTCGGGGCCGAGCAGTACTTC. Protein product: CASSLLGAEQYF.